The 27 T cell receptor beta chains listed next were all sequenced from one sample in a study of response to subunit inactivated influenza vaccine. MiXCR was run by TCRdb on the RT-PCR reads, yielding one entry per CDR3 protein. The sample lists around 790,000 distinct CDR3 sequences, approximately 21% seen once, with 9.5% to 13% in the top ten. The sample was PBMCs from blood, taken 5 days after vaccination. The receptors here all came from a middle-aged man who received an inactivated influenza vaccine.

This clonotype has more than one count but fewer than ten. The chain joins TRBV6-1 to TRBJ2-1; D possibly corresponds to TRBD2 (6 bases). CDR3 length: 13 amino acids. V lost 5 bases to trimming and J lost 14 bases, with 19 bases between them. Germline V gives CDR1 MNHNS, CDR2 SASEGT. CDR3 in amino acids: CASSTPLAAREFF. The CDR3 DNA sequence: TGTGCCAGCAGTACGCCTTTAGCGGCGCGGGAGTTCTTC.

V gene TRBV6-6 combines with J gene TRBJ2-6; no definite D call. The germline V gene encodes CDR1 MNHNY and CDR2 SVGAGI (reference sequence). The CDR3 length is 13 residues. The ends were cut back, 8 bases at V and 4 bases at J, with 9 bases in the middle. The chain's CDR3 is CASRQVGANVLTF. CDR3 nucleotides: TGTGCCAGCCGCCAGGTGGGGGCCAACGTCCTGACTTTC.

This chain uses TRBV11-2 with TRBJ1-3, with TRBD1 matching 7 bases. Germline V gives CDR1 SGHAT, CDR2 FQNNGV. There are 16 residues in the CDR3. Trimming removed 1 base from V and 2 bases from J; junction bases left unmatched: 5. CDR3 residues: CASSLAAGGTGNTIYF. As DNA, the CDR3 is TGTGCCAGCAGCTTAGCCGCAGGGGGGACTGGAAACACCATATATTTT. The full variable domain, completed using reference TRBV11-2 and TRBJ1-3, is EAGVAQSPRYKIIEKRQSVAFWCNPISGHATLYWYQQILGQGPKLLIQFQNNGVVDDSQLPKDRFSAERLKGVDSTLKIQPAKLEDSAVYLCASSLAAGGTGNTIYFGEGSWLTVV.

The chain combines TRBV20-1 with TRBJ2-5; D is unclear. V was cut by 7 bases and J by 1 base, with 19 bases left in between. Germline V gene data show CDR1 as DFQATT and CDR2 as SNEGSKA (reference sequence). This CDR3 spans 15 amino acids. The CDR3 protein is CSVSEQWKIQETQYF. The CDR3 nucleotides are TGCAGTGTTTCGGAGCAGTGGAAAATCCAAGAGACCCAGTACTTC.

This clonotype has a count of ten or more. The rearrangement uses TRBV6-5 and TRBJ1-1, with D hard to call. The CDR3 totals 12 residues. Between the trimmed V and J ends, which lost 2 bases and 6 bases, there was a span of 7 bases. Germline V gives CDR1 MNHEY, CDR2 SVGAGI. The CDR3 DNA follows: TGTGCCAGCAGTTACGGAGGATCTGAAGCTTTCTTT. It specifies CASSYGGSEAFF.

This clonotype has a handful of counts. The V and J genes are TRBV28 and TRBJ2-5; D is unclear. Germline values: CDR1 MDHEN, CDR2 SYDVKM. Between the trimmed V and J ends, which lost 9 bases and 2 bases, there was a span of 13 bases. The CDR3 covers 13 residues. The DNA of the CDR3 is TGTGCCAGTTCCGGGTATACTCAAGAGACCCAGTACTTC. Its translation: CASSGYTQETQYF.

The chain has TRBV3-1 and TRBJ2-4; D unresolved. V was trimmed by 1 base and J by 5 bases, leaving 12 bases between them. Germline V gene sequence: CDR1 LGHDT, CDR2 YNNKEL (reference sequence). This CDR3 contains 15 residues. CDR3: CASSQVLLGENIQYF. CDR3 DNA: TGTGCCAGCAGCCAAGTCCTACTTGGCGAAAACATTCAGTACTTC.

The rearrangement joins TRBV5-1 to TRBJ2-7; 8 bases are shared with TRBD1. The germline V gene encodes CDR1 SGHRS and CDR2 YFSETQ. Trimming at V came to 4 bases and at J to 3 bases, leaving 6 bases not matched to a gene. This CDR3 has 14 amino acids. DNA for the CDR3: TGCGCCAGCAGCACAGACAGGGGTGGCTACGAGCAGTACTTC. Translation: CASSTDRGGYEQYF.

This clonotype has more than one count but fewer than ten. The chain has TRBV5-6 and TRBJ2-7, with D unclear. This CDR3 region has 13 residues. The germline V and J ends were trimmed by 4 bases and 9 bases, with 17 bases remaining between them. The V gene's germline CDR1 is SGHDT and CDR2 YYEEEE. In DNA form, the CDR3 reads TGTGCCAGCAGCACCGGGCCCCTCTGCCCGCAGTACTTC. This codes for CASSTGPLCPQYF.

This clonotype has just a few counts. This chain links TRBV7-6 with TRBJ2-5, with a tentative D call TRBD1 (6 bases). Between the trimmed V and J ends, which lost 1 base and 2 bases, there was a span of 17 bases. Germline CDR1 and CDR2: SGHVS and FNYEAQ. There are 17 residues in the CDR3. The DNA of the CDR3 is TGTGCCAGCAGCTTAGGGTTTGGGCAGGGGAGACAAGAGACCCAGTACTTC. This gives the protein CASSLGFGQGRQETQYF.

The rearrangement links TRBV6-2 or TRBV6-3 to TRBJ2-3, with 13 nucleotides matching TRBD2. The CDR3 extends over 17 amino acids. The V gene's germline CDR1 is MNHEY and CDR2 SVGEGT. V shed 2 bases, J shed 5 bases, and the junction held 7 bases outside the gene matches. In nucleotides, the CDR3 is TGTGCCAGCAGTTACCGGACTAGCGGGAGAGGATTAGATACGCAGTATTTT. As protein: CASSYRTSGRGLDTQYF.

The rearrangement joins TRBV5-6 to TRBJ2-1; 8 bases fit TRBD1. J was trimmed by 2 bases and V by 3 bases; bases with no gene match: 7. The CDR3 consists of 16 residues. CDR1 and CDR2 from the germline V gene are SGHDT and YYEEEE. The CDR3 region has the DNA TGTGCCAGCAGCTCCACGGGACAGGCTGCCTACAATGAGCAGTTCTTC. It encodes CASSSTGQAAYNEQFF.

This clonotype was detected a few times. This chain joins TRBV20-1 and TRBJ2-3; TRBD1 or TRBD2 may be the D gene (5 bases each). The V end was cut by 6 bases, the J end by 4 bases, with 14 bases between. The CDR3 sequence is 13 residues long. CDR1 and CDR2 from the germline V gene are DFQATT and SNEGSKA (reference sequence). Written as DNA, the CDR3 is TGCAGTGCGACCCGGGACGGCTCAGATACGCAGTATTTT. As protein: CSATRDGSDTQYF.

This clonotype has just a few counts. This sequence joins TRBV20-1 and TRBJ2-5; 7 nucleotides line up with TRBD1. Germline loops: CDR1 DFQATT, CDR2 SNEGSKA (reference sequence). The CDR3 sequence is 14 residues long. Trimming took 1 base from V and 5 from J; bases not matched to a gene: 7. The CDR3 sequence is CSARGQGFQETQYF. In nucleotides, the CDR3 is TGCAGTGCTAGAGGACAGGGATTCCAGGAGACCCAGTACTTC.

The chain employs TRBV4-2 and TRBJ2-3; D is perhaps TRBD1 or TRBD2 (6 bases each). The CDR3 contains 15 residues. Germline V CDR1 and CDR2: LGHNA, YNFKEQ. Trimming shortened V by 4 bases and J by 5 bases, and 16 bases separated the two germline ends. The CDR3 nucleotides are TGTGCCAGCAGCCTTGAAGGGGGGAGGCAAGATACGCAGTATTTT. It encodes CASSLEGGRQDTQYF.

V and J are TRBV20-1 and TRBJ2-1; 9 nucleotides align to TRBD2. Unmatched junction bases numbered 14, after V lost 1 base and J lost 7 bases. Germline lookup yields CDR1 DFQATT and CDR2 SNEGSKA (reference sequence). This CDR3 contains 17 residues. The CDR3 spells CSARVPLGGRAKNEQFF. Here the CDR3 DNA reads TGCAGTGCTAGAGTCCCCTTGGGCGGGAGGGCCAAGAATGAGCAGTTCTTC.

The chain employs TRBV18 and TRBJ2-2; unclear D gene. Germline CDR1 is KGHSH and CDR2 is LQKENI. There are 16 residues in the CDR3. Trimming cost V 2 bases and J 0 bases, with 10 bases left between them. CDR3 nucleotides: TGTGCCAGCTCACCAAGACCTATCGCGAACACCGGGGAGCTGTTTTTT. It specifies CASSPRPIANTGELFF. The whole variable domain, remainder taken from reference TRBV18 and TRBJ2-2, is NAGVMQNPRHLVRRRGQEARLRCSPMKGHSHVYWYRQLPEEGLKFMVYLQKENIIDESGMPKERFSAEFPKEGPSILRIQQVVRGDSAAYFCASSPRPIANTGELFFGEGSRLTVL.

This clonotype was seen a handful of times. The rearrangement links TRBV6-5 to TRBJ1-4; TRBD1 matches 7 bases. The germline V gene has CDR1 MNHEY and CDR2 SVGAGI. V dropped 4 bases and J dropped 0; count of bases not matched to a gene: 5. The CDR3 sequence is 16 residues long. The CDR3 DNA sequence: TGTGCCAGCAGTTTCGGGACAGTGGCAACTAATGAAAAACTGTTTTTT. This codes for CASSFGTVATNEKLFF.

The J gene is TRBJ2-7, the V gene TRBV21-1; the tabulated D call, TRBD1, remains unverified against the DNA. TRBV21-1 is a documented pseudogene. The CDR3 is 15 amino acids. CDR3 sequence (DNA): TGTGCCAGCAGCCTTTACGGGACAGAAGGGTACGAGCAGTACTTC. Translated, it gives CASSLYGTEGYEQYF.

This clonotype appeared a few times. The chain links TRBV10-3 to TRBJ2-7; D tentatively reads TRBD1 or TRBD2 (6 bases each). This CDR3 has 15 residues. Trimming left V 2 bases short and J 2 bases short, with 13 bases between. CDR1 and CDR2 from the germline V gene are ENHRY and SYGVKD. This CDR3 reads CAISEPGARTYEQYF. CDR3 bases: TGTGCCATCAGTGAGCCGGGGGCGAGGACCTACGAGCAGTACTTC.

The chain links TRBV5-1 to TRBJ2-5; 8 positions match TRBD1. Trimming at V came to 0 bases and at J to 2 bases, leaving 6 bases not matched to a gene. CDR1 is SGHRS and CDR2 is YFSETQ in the germline V gene. This CDR3 is built from 16 residues. As DNA, the CDR3 is TGCGCCAGCAGCTTGGGAATTGGACAGGGACAAGAGACCCAGTACTTC. This encodes CASSLGIGQGQETQYF.

This clonotype was seen a few times. The genes are TRBV4-1 and TRBJ2-6; possibly TRBD2 for D (5 bases). CDR1 MGHRA and CDR2 YSYEKL come from the germline V gene. Deletions cut 4 bases from V and 4 bases from J, with 23 bases between. CDR3 size: 19 residues. The CDR3 reads CASSLRVGYSLRGANVLTF. The CDR3 DNA reads TGCGCCAGCAGCCTGAGGGTCGGCTACTCTCTTAGGGGGGCCAACGTCCTGACTTTC.

A few counts support this clonotype. This rearrangement joins TRBV7-2 to TRBJ1-1; D gene uncertain. V shed 0 bases and J shed 0 bases, with 5 bases lying between them. CDR1 and CDR2 (germline): SGHTA, FQGNSA. The CDR3 extends over 14 amino acids. CDR3 bases: TGTGCCAGCAGCTTAGCCAGGTTGAACACTGAAGCTTTCTTT. This gives the protein CASSLARLNTEAFF.

This clonotype has only a few counts. CDR3 DNA sequence: TGCGCCAGCAGCTTATTACAGCGCACAGATACGCAGTATTTT. Amino acids: CASSLLQRTDTQYF. The chain recombines TRBV5-1 with TRBJ2-3; D unclear. The CDR3 length is 14 residues. Germline V gives CDR1 SGHRS, CDR2 YFSETQ. V lost 2 bases to trimming and J lost 1 base, with 8 bases between them.

Here the CDR3 DNA reads TGTGCCAGCACCAACAGGGCAGGGGAAAAACTGTTTTTT. Protein sequence: CASTNRAGEKLFF. The chain uses TRBV6-1 and TRBJ1-4; D is possibly TRBD1 (6 bases). Germline V gives CDR1 MNHNS, CDR2 SASEGT. The V and J ends lost 7 bases and 8 bases respectively, with 14 bases between them. This CDR3 comprises 13 residues.

The V and J genes are TRBV5-1 and TRBJ2-2; D gene unclear. Per germline, CDR1 SGHRS and CDR2 YFSETQ. This CDR3 has 14 residues. V shed 4 bases and J shed 1 base, with 8 bases lying between them. CDR3 sequence reads: CASSQNKNTGELFF. The CDR3, as DNA: TGCGCCAGCAGCCAGAACAAGAACACCGGGGAGCTGTTTTTT.

In regard to this clonotype: This may come from a read error, since a much larger clone is one base off. CDR3 sequence: CAGSVGNTEAFF. The CDR3 DNA is TGTGCCGGCAGTGTAGGGAACACTGAAGCTTTCTTT. This chain links TRBV27 with TRBJ1-1; no clear D gene. From germline, CDR1 is MNHEY and CDR2 SMNVEV (reference sequence). The CDR3 length is 12 residues.